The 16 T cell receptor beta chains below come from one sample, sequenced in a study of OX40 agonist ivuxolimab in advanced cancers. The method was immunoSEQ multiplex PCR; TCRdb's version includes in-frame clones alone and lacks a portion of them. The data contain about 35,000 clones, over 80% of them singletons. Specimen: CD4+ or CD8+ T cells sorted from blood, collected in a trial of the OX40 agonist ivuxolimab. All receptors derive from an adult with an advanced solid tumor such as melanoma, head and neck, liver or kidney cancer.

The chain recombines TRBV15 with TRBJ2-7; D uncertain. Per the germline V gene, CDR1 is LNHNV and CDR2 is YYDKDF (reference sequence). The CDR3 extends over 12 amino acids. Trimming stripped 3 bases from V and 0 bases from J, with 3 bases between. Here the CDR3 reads CATSSPSYEQYF. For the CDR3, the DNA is TGTGCCACCAGCAGCCCCTCCTACGAGCAGTACTTC. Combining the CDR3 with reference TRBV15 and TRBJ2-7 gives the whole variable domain DAMVIQNPRYQVTQFGKPVTLSCSQTLNHNVMYWYQQKSSQAPKLLFHYYDKDFNNEADTPDNFQSRRPNTSFCFLDIRSPGLGDTAMYLCATSSPSYEQYFGPGTRLTVT.

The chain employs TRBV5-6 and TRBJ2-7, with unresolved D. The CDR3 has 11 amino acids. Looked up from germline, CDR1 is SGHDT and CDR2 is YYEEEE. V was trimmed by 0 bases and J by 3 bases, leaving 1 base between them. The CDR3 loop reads CASSLGYEQYF. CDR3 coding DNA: TGTGCCAGCAGCTTGGGCTACGAGCAGTACTTC.

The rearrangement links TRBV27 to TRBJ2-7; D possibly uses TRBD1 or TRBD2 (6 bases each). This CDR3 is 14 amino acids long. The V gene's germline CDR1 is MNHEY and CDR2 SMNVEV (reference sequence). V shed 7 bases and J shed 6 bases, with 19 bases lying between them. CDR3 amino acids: CASTLSGRGGEQYF. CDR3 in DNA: TGTGCCAGCACTCTATCCGGGAGAGGGGGCGAGCAGTACTTC.

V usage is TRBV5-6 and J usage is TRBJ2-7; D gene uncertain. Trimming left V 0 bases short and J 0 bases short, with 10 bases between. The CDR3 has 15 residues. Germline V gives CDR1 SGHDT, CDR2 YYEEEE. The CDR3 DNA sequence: TGTGCCAGCAGCTTGGGGGTACCAAGCTCCTACGAGCAGTACTTC. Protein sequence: CASSLGVPSSYEQYF.

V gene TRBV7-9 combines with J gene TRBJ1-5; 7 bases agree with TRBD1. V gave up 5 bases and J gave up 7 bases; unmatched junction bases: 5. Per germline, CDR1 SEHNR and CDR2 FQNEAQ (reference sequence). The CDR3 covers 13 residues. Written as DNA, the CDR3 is TGTGCCAGCAGCGGACAGGAGGAACAGCCCCAGCATTTT. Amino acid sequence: CASSGQEEQPQHF.

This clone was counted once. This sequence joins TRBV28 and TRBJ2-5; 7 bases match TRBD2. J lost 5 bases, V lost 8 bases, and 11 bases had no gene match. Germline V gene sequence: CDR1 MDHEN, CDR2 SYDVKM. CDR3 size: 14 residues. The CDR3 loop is CASVSGRAKETQYF. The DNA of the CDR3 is TGTGCCAGCGTCAGTGGGAGGGCCAAGGAGACCCAGTACTTC.

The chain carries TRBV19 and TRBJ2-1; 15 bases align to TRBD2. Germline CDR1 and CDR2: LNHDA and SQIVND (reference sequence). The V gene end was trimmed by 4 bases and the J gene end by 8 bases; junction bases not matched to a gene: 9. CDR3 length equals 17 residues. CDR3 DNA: TGTGCCAGTAGTAGCCGGACTAGCGGGAGGGCCATTGATGAGCAGTTCTTC. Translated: CASSSRTSGRAIDEQFF.

The chain's CDR3 is CASSLVAGRETQYF. CDR3 in DNA: TGTGCCAGCAGCTTAGTGGCAGGTCGCGAGACCCAGTACTTC. The chain uses TRBV11-2 and TRBJ2-5; no reliable D call. Looked up from germline, CDR1 is SGHAT and CDR2 is FQNNGV. V lost 1 base to trimming and J lost 5 bases, with 11 bases between them. The CDR3 length is 14 residues.

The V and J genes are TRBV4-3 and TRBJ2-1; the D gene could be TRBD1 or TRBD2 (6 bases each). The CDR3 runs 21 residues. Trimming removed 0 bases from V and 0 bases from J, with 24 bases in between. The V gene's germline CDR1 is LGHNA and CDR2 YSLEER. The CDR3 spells CASSQELGSMGGQSSYNEQFF. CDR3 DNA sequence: TGCGCCAGCAGCCAAGAGTTGGGAAGTATGGGGGGCCAGAGCTCCTACAATGAGCAGTTCTTC.

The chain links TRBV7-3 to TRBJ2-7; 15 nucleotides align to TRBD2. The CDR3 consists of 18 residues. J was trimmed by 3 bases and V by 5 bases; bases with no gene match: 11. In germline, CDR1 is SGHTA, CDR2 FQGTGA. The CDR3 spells CASSPGLAGGPRSYEQYF. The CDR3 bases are TGTGCCAGCAGCCCCGGACTAGCGGGAGGGCCTAGGAGCTACGAGCAGTACTTC.

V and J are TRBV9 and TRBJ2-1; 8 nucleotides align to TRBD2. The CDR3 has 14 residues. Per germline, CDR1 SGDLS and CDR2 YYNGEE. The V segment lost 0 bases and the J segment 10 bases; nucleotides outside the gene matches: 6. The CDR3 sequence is CASSVASSGREQFF. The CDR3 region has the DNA TGTGCCAGCAGCGTAGCGTCTAGCGGGCGAGAGCAGTTCTTC.

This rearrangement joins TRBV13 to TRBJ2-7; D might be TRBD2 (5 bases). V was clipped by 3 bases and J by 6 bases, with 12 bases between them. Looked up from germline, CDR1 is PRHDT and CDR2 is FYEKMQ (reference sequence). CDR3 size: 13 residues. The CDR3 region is CASSFGTRSEQYF. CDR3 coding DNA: TGTGCCAGCAGCTTTGGTACTAGGAGCGAGCAGTACTTC.

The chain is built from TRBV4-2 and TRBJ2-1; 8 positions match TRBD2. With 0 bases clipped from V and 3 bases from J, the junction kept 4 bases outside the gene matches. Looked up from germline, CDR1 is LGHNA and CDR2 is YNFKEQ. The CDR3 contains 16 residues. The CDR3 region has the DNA TGTGCCAGCAGCCAAGATCGGGGGGGAGTCTACAATGAGCAGTTCTTC. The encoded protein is CASSQDRGGVYNEQFF.

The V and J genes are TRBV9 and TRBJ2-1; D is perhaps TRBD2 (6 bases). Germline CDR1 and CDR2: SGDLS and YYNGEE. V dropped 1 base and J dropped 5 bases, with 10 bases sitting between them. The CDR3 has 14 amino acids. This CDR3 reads CASSVRGLDNEQFF. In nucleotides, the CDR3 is TGTGCCAGCAGCGTACGGGGACTTGACAATGAGCAGTTCTTC. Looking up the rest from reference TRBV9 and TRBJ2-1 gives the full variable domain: DSGVTQTPKHLITATGQRVTLRCSPRSGDLSVYWYQQSLDQGLQFLIQYYNGEERAKGNILERFSAQQFPDLHSELNLSSLELGDSALYFCASSVRGLDNEQFFGPGTRLTVL.

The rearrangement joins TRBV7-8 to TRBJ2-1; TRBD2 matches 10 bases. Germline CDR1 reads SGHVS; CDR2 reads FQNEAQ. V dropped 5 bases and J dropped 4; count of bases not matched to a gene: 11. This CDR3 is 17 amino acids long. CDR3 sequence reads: CASSPIAGGPTYNEQFF. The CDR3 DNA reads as TGTGCCAGCAGCCCCATAGCGGGAGGCCCCACATACAATGAGCAGTTCTTC.

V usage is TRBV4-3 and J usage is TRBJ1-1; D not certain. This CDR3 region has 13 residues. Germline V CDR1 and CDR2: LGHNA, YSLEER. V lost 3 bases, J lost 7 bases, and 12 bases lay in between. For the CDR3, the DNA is TGCGCCAGCAGCCAGCTTCAGATGCATGAAGCTTTCTTT. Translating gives CASSQLQMHEAFF.